The 29 T cell receptor beta chains below come from one sample, sequenced in a study of T-cell memory formation after mild COVID-19. Via MiXCR, TCRdb re-called the 5' RACE reads, giving one row per CDR3 protein. Seen here are hundreds of thousands of distinct CDR3 sequences, about 16% observed once, and the top ten hold 20% to 25%. Material: PBMCs or a T cell subset sorted from them (not recorded which). These TCRs come from a man between 18 and 29 years old who had mild COVID-19 (a few samples of this study predate the infection). Cell type and time point are not known.

This clonotype occurred once. The chain uses TRBV5-1 and TRBJ2-7; 10 bases agree with TRBD2. The trim removed 3 bases at V and 6 bases at J, leaving 9 bases unmatched. The germline CDR1 and CDR2 sequences are SGHRS and YFSETQ. The length of the CDR3 is 15 residues. In nucleotides, the CDR3 is TGCGCCAGCAGCTCTAATCCGGGACTAGCGTCCGAGCAGTACGTC. As protein: CASSSNPGLASEQYV.

The chain uses TRBV20-1 and TRBJ2-5, with no clear D. Germline values: CDR1 DFQATT, CDR2 SNEGSKA (reference sequence). Trimming left V 1 base short and J 4 bases short, with 4 bases between. The CDR3 extends over 11 amino acids. In nucleotides, the CDR3 is TGCAGTGCTAGAGCCCCAGAGACCCAGTACTTC. Residues: CSARAPETQYF.

The chain links TRBV2 to TRBJ1-6; the D gene is possibly TRBD1 (5 bases). The CDR3 extends over 14 amino acids. Trimming removed 3 bases at V and 3 bases at J, with 6 bases between. The germline gives CDR1 SNHLY, CDR2 FYNNEI. In nucleotides, the CDR3 is TGTGCCAGCAGTGACAGGGTCTATAATTCACCCCTCCACTTT. It encodes CASSDRVYNSPLHF.

The V and J genes are TRBV6-6 and TRBJ1-1, with D tentatively TRBD1 (5 bases). Trimming removed 6 bases at V and 0 bases at J, with 11 bases between. From germline, CDR1 is MNHNY and CDR2 SVGAGI (reference sequence). This CDR3 has 14 residues. The CDR3 region has the DNA TGTGCCAGCAGCACGGACAACATGAACACTGAAGCTTTCTTT. Protein product: CASSTDNMNTEAFF.

This clonotype was picked up many times. The chain is built from TRBV11-2 and TRBJ1-5, with a weak D call TRBD1 (6 bases). Germline V gives CDR1 SGHAT, CDR2 FQNNGV. Trimming shortened V by 3 bases and J by 3 bases, and 9 bases separated the two germline ends. The CDR3 has 14 amino acids. The DNA of the CDR3 is TGTGCCAGCAGCTTGGGACACAACAATCAGCCCCAGCATTTT. Encoded protein: CASSLGHNNQPQHF.

At least ten counts were recorded for this clonotype. The V and J genes are TRBV4-2 and TRBJ2-4, with a weak D call TRBD1 (6 bases). The germline CDR1 and CDR2 sequences are LGHNA and YNFKEQ. V was trimmed by 8 bases and J by 2 bases, leaving 16 bases between them. CDR3 length equals 15 residues. The CDR3 DNA follows: TGTGCCAGCTCGACCACAGGGATGACCAAAAACATTCAGTACTTC. This translates into CASSTTGMTKNIQYF.

The J gene is TRBJ2-7, the V gene TRBV19; D is ambiguous. Between the trimmed V and J ends, which lost 3 bases and 2 bases, there was a span of 14 bases. The CDR3 totals 15 residues. Germline values: CDR1 LNHDA, CDR2 SQIVND (reference sequence). The CDR3 DNA reads TGTGCCAGTAGTATCGGCCACGCAATCACCTACGAGCAGTACTTC. Its protein product is CASSIGHAITYEQYF.

This clonotype turned up a few times. The chain couples TRBV6-1 to TRBJ2-7; D might be TRBD2 (6 bases). The germline V gene encodes CDR1 MNHNS and CDR2 SASEGT. The germline V and J ends were trimmed by 0 bases and 3 bases, with 12 bases remaining between them. The CDR3 spans 15 residues. Here the CDR3 reads CASSEARQGGYEQYF. For the CDR3, the DNA is TGTGCCAGCAGTGAAGCGCGGCAGGGAGGCTACGAGCAGTACTTC.

This clonotype was picked up many times. The chain combines TRBV20-1 with TRBJ2-1; D remains unclear. Germline assignment: CDR1 DFQATT and CDR2 SNEGSKA (reference sequence). The V and J ends lost 5 bases and 4 bases respectively, with 18 bases between them. This CDR3 region has 15 residues. CDR3 sequence reads: CSAPPPGRFYNEQFF. The CDR3 DNA is TGCAGTGCTCCTCCTCCCGGCCGGTTTTACAATGAGCAGTTCTTC.

This clonotype was counted only a few times. The chain employs TRBV19 and TRBJ2-3; D gene uncertain. CDR3 length: 13 residues. Germline CDR1 and CDR2: LNHDA and SQIVND (reference sequence). The ends were cut back, 10 bases at V and 2 bases at J, with 13 bases in the middle. For the CDR3, the DNA is TGTGCCACCCACCAGGATCCCACAGATACGCAGTATTTT. This sequence encodes CATHQDPTDTQYF.

This clonotype appeared many times. The chain recombines TRBV7-2 with TRBJ2-3; 10 bases agree with TRBD2. Germline-derived CDR1 and CDR2 are SGHTA and FQGNSA. The CDR3 has 17 amino acids. The J segment lost 2 bases and the V segment lost 4 bases, leaving 9 bases of the junction unmatched. CDR3 nucleotides: TGTGCCAGCAGCTCCCCCTTAGCGGGGGGCTACACAGATACGCAGTATTTT. As protein: CASSSPLAGGYTDTQYF.

This clonotype was recorded at least ten times. The J gene is TRBJ2-7, the V gene TRBV5-1; D gene ambiguous. Trimming took 4 bases from V and 10 from J, leaving 15 bases between them. CDR1 and CDR2 from the germline V gene are SGHRS and YFSETQ. The CDR3 is made up of 12 amino acids. CDR3 in amino acids: CASSPDLLKQYF. CDR3 nucleotide sequence: TGCGCCAGCAGCCCGGACCTTCTAAAACAGTACTTC.

The chain employs TRBV7-2 and TRBJ1-1, with D perhaps matching TRBD1 (6 bases). The CDR3 has 14 residues. Germline lookup yields CDR1 SGHTA and CDR2 FQGNSA. The V and J ends lost 7 bases and 4 bases respectively, with 16 bases between them. CDR3 amino acids: CASTLGGGRTEAFF. CDR3 in DNA: TGTGCCAGCACCCTAGGGGGGGGACGCACTGAAGCTTTCTTT. Full variable domain (rest looked up from reference TRBV7-2 and TRBJ1-1): GAGVSQSPSNKVTEKGKDVELRCDPISGHTALYWYRQSLGQGLEFLIYFQGNSAPDKSGLPSDRFSAERTGGSVSTLTIQRTQQEDSAVYLCASTLGGGRTEAFFGQGTRLTVV.

This clonotype is a singleton in its sample. The V and J genes are TRBV18 and TRBJ2-1; D ambiguous. Looked up from germline, CDR1 is KGHSH and CDR2 is LQKENI. V lost 3 bases to trimming and J lost 9 bases, with 15 bases between them. The CDR3 totals 14 residues. CDR3 in DNA: TGTGCCAGCTCACCCGGGCTACAAATCTTTGAGCAGTTCTTC. Protein product: CASSPGLQIFEQFF.

There are a few counts of this clonotype. The chain carries TRBV4-2 and TRBJ1-1, with 11 bases fitting TRBD1. J gave up 3 bases and V 0 bases, and 0 bases lay outside the gene matches. There are 15 residues in the CDR3. Germline CDR1 and CDR2: LGHNA and YNFKEQ. CDR3 nucleotide sequence: TGTGCCAGCAGCCAAGAGGGACAGGGGGACACTGAAGCTTTCTTT. Protein product: CASSQEGQGDTEAFF.

The V gene is TRBV15, the J gene TRBJ1-5; D is possibly TRBD1 (5 bases). V dropped 1 base and J dropped 0 bases, with 10 bases sitting between them. This CDR3 contains 16 residues. CDR1 LNHNV and CDR2 YYDKDF come from the germline V gene (reference sequence). CDR3 amino acids: CATSRVQGYSNQPQHF. The CDR3 DNA reads as TGTGCCACCAGCAGAGTCCAGGGTTATAGCAATCAGCCCCAGCATTTT.

The chain links TRBV7-3 to TRBJ2-1; D may correspond to TRBD1 or TRBD2 (5 bases each). This CDR3 has 12 amino acids. Germline CDR1 is SGHTA and CDR2 is FQGTGA. The V gene lost 4 bases and the J gene lost 13 bases, with 14 bases spanning the gap. The DNA of the CDR3 is TGTGCCAGCAGCTCCATTGGAGGACAACAGTTCTTC. Its protein product is CASSSIGGQQFF.

CDR3 nucleotides: TGTGCCAGCAGTTACGGAGGACAGGGGAAATTTTTCTTT. Protein: CASSYGGQGKFFF. The J gene is TRBJ1-1, the V gene TRBV6-5, with 9 nucleotides matching TRBD1. The V and J ends lost 2 bases and 13 bases, in that order; junction bases with no gene match: 8. The CDR3 is 13 residues long. The germline V gene has CDR1 MNHEY and CDR2 SVGAGI.

This chain connects TRBV7-8 to TRBJ2-1; TRBD2 aligns across 9 bases. The germline V gene has CDR1 SGHVS and CDR2 FQNEAQ. This CDR3 is built from 16 residues. V was clipped by 2 bases and J by 8 bases; unmatched bases: 10. The DNA of the CDR3 is TGTGCCAGCAGCTTACCGTACCTAGCGGGGTGGGATGAGCAGTTCTTC. Its protein product is CASSLPYLAGWDEQFF.

This clonotype was recorded a few times. The chain combines TRBV12-3 or TRBV12-4 with TRBJ2-3; D remains unclear. V shed 1 base and J shed 2 bases, with 4 bases lying between them. There are 13 residues in the CDR3. CDR3 amino acids: CASSLDITDTQYF. The CDR3 DNA is TGTGCCAGCAGTTTAGATATCACAGATACGCAGTATTTT.

This clonotype appeared a few times. The CDR3 is CASSLFGTGGDQPQHF. The CDR3 bases are TGTGCCAGCAGTTTGTTCGGGACAGGGGGCGATCAGCCCCAGCATTTT. The chain has TRBV12-3 or TRBV12-4 and TRBJ1-5; 12 bases agree with TRBD1. V was clipped by 3 bases and J by 5 bases; unmatched bases: 5. The CDR3 length is 16 residues.

V gene TRBV5-1 combines with J gene TRBJ1-5; TRBD1 might be the D (5 bases). Germline values: CDR1 SGHRS, CDR2 YFSETQ. The V end lost 7 bases, the J end lost 10 bases, and 21 bases lay between the germline ends. CDR3 length: 14 amino acids. The CDR3: CASAVLGGIEPQHF. As DNA, the CDR3 is TGCGCCAGCGCCGTGCTTGGGGGTATAGAACCCCAGCATTTT. Full variable domain (outside the CDR3, taken from reference TRBV5-1 and TRBJ1-5): KAGVTQTPRYLIKTRGQQVTLSCSPISGHRSVSWYQQTPGQGLQFLFEYFSETQRNKGNFPGRFSGRQFSNSRSEMNVSTLELGDSALYLCASAVLGGIEPQHFGDGTRLSIL.

Only a few counts were recorded for this clonotype. The V gene is TRBV6-2 or TRBV6-3, the J gene TRBJ2-1; D is ambiguous. Per the germline V gene, CDR1 is MNHEY and CDR2 is SVGEGT. The CDR3 length is 14 residues. Deletions cut 5 bases from V and 8 bases from J, with 16 bases between. The CDR3 bases are TGTGCCAGCAGTGATTGGACGCCAATGGATGAGCAGTTCTTC. Its translation: CASSDWTPMDEQFF.

The chain uses TRBV7-9 and TRBJ2-2, with D possibly TRBD2 on 6 matching bases. Germline values: CDR1 SEHNR, CDR2 FQNEAQ (reference sequence). This CDR3 region has 16 residues. Trimming took 2 bases from V and 4 from J, leaving 14 bases between them. The CDR3 region is CASSLFPREATGELFF. The CDR3 bases are TGTGCCAGCAGCTTATTTCCCAGGGAGGCCACCGGGGAGCTGTTTTTT.

The V call is TRBV7-3, the J call TRBJ2-5, with 10 positions matching TRBD1. CDR1 SGHTA and CDR2 FQGTGA come from the germline V gene. J was trimmed by 5 bases and V by 5 bases; bases with no gene match: 8. CDR3 length: 15 residues. The CDR3 loop is CASSGRQGARETQYF. The DNA for the CDR3 is TGTGCCAGCAGCGGGAGACAGGGGGCAAGGGAGACCCAGTACTTC.

The chain employs TRBV6-5 and TRBJ1-6, with D maybe TRBD1 (5 bases). This CDR3 is 12 amino acids long. V shed 6 bases and J shed 10 bases, with 10 bases lying between them. The V gene's germline CDR1 is MNHEY and CDR2 SVGAGI. The CDR3 sequence: CASRLGDSPLHF. The CDR3 DNA is TGTGCCAGCAGATTGGGGGACTCACCCCTCCACTTT.

In its sample, this clonotype was seen a few times. This chain joins TRBV9 and TRBJ1-3; D is unclear. Germline CDR1 reads SGDLS; CDR2 reads YYNGEE. CDR3 length: 14 amino acids. The germline V and J ends were trimmed by 2 bases and 0 bases, with 6 bases remaining between them. The CDR3 loop is CASSVQDSGNTIYF. CDR3 bases: TGTGCCAGCAGCGTTCAGGACTCTGGAAACACCATATATTTT.

The rearrangement links TRBV7-8 to TRBJ2-7, with D tentatively TRBD1 (6 bases). Germline assignment: CDR1 SGHVS and CDR2 FQNEAQ. V gave up 5 bases and J gave up 5 bases, with 16 bases separating them. The CDR3 totals 14 residues. The CDR3 region is CASSPPGGFDEQYV. CDR3 in DNA: TGTGCCAGCAGCCCGCCTGGGGGCTTCGACGAGCAGTACGTC.

This clonotype has more than one count but fewer than ten. V gene TRBV5-1 combines with J gene TRBJ2-2; D not resolved. Germline loops: CDR1 SGHRS, CDR2 YFSETQ. This CDR3 has 16 amino acids. V was pared by 1 base and J by 4 bases, with 14 bases between. The CDR3 DNA follows: TGCGCCAGCAGCTTGCGGCCTTCCGGGTCCACCGGGGAGCTGTTTTTT. Its protein product is CASSLRPSGSTGELFF.